This T cell receptor (beta chain) was recovered during a study of blood T cell repertoires in COVID-19. Study at large: Samples of COVID-19 (acute and convalescent) were obtained from the United States, Italy and Spain. T cells, B-cell-depleted T cells, or PBMCs provided the cDNA or gDNA that served as material.

This clone was detected only a few times. Authors' processing steps: Counts of nucleated cells, estimated from reference gene primer amplification, were obtained. Libraries were prepared by immunoSEQ multiplex PCR; TCRdb keeps only in-frame clonotypes and omits some of them. V, J and clone size reflect that table, while D and trimming were determined from the DNA. This sample carries 140,000 to 150,000 clones, 80% to 85% of them seen once, and the ten largest clones take 7.5% to 9%. Sequencing input: peripheral blood. The origin of this receptor is a human donor in a cohort sampled during active COVID-19.

As DNA, the CDR3 is TGTGCCAGCAGCCCCCCTGGGGGGCCCAGGGGGGAGACCCAGTACTTC. This translates into CASSPPGGPRGETQYF. V and J are TRBV3-1 (or the pseudogene TRBV3-2) and TRBJ2-5, with D tentatively TRBD1 (7 bases). The germline V gene has CDR1 LGHDT and CDR2 YNNKEL (reference sequence). Trimming pared 4 bases from V and 5 bases from J, leaving 20 bases between. The CDR3 consists of 16 residues.